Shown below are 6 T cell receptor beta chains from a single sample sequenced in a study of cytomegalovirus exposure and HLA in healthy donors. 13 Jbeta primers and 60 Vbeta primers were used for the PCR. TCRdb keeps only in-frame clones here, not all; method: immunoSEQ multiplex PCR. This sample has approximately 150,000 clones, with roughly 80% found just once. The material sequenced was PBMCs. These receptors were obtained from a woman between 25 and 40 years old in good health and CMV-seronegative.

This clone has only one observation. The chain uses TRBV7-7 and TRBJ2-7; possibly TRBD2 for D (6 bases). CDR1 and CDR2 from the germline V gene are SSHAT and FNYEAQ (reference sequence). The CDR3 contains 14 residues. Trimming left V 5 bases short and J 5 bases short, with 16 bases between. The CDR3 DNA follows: TGTGCCAGCAGCCCTCCCGGGAGAGGGAACGAGCAGTACTTC. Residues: CASSPPGRGNEQYF.

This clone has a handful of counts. The CDR3 sequence is CASSQGTSDTGELFF. CDR3 DNA: TGTGCCAGCAGCCAAGGGACTAGCGACACCGGGGAGCTGTTTTTT. The chain carries TRBV4-2 and TRBJ2-2, with TRBD2 matching over 9 bases. The CDR3 is 15 residues long. CDR1 and CDR2 from the germline V gene are LGHNA and YNFKEQ. The V and J ends lost 1 base and 3 bases, in that order; junction bases with no gene match: 0.

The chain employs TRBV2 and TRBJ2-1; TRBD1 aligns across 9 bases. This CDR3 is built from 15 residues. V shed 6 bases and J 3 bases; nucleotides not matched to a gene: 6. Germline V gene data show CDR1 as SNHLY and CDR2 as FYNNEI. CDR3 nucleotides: TGTGCCAGCAGGGGGTGGACAGGGGTCTACAATGAGCAGTTCTTC. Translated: CASRGWTGVYNEQFF.

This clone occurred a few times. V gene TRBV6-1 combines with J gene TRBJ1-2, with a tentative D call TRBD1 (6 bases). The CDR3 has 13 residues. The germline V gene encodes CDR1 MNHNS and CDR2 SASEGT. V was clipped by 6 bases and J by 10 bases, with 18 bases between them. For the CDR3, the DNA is TGTGCCAGCAGGGGGAGGGGGAGGGATGACTACACCTTC. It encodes CASRGRGRDDYTF.

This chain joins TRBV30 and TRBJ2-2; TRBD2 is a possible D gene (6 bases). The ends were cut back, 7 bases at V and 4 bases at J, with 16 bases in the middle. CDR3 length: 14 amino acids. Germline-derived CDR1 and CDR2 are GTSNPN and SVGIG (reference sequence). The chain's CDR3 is CAYSRLASTGELFF. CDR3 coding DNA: TGTGCCTATAGTCGTCTAGCGAGCACCGGGGAGCTGTTTTTT.

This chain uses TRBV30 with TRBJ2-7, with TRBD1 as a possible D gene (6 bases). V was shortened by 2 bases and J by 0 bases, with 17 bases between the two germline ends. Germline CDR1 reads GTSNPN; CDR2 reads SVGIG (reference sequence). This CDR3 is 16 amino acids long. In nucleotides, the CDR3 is TGTGCCTGGAGTCCTATTGGACAGATCCGCTCCTACGAGCAGTACTTC. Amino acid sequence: CAWSPIGQIRSYEQYF.